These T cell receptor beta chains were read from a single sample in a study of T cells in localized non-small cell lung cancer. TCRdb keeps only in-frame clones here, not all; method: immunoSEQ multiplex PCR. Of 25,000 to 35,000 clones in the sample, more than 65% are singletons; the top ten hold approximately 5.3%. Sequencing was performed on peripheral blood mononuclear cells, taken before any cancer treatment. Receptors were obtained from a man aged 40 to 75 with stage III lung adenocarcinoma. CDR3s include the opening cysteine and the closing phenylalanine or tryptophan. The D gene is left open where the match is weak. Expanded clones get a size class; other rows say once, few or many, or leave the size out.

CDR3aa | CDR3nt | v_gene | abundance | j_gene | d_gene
CASSYDRGYEQYF | TGTGCCAGCAGTTACGACAGGGGCTACGAGCAGTACTTC | TRBV6-5 | - | TRBJ2-7 | TRBD1
CASQRPIPIDYTF | TGTGCCAGCCAACGACCGATACCTATTGACTACACCTTC | TRBV6-1 | - | TRBJ1-2 | -
CASSSSGANVLTF | TGCGCCAGCTCTTCGTCTGGGGCCAACGTCCTGACTTTC | TRBV10-1 | - | TRBJ2-6 | -
CASSEVRGATNEKLFF | TGTGCCAGCAGTGAGGTCAGGGGGGCCACTAATGAAAAACTGTTTTTT | TRBV6-1 | - | TRBJ1-4 | TRBD1
CASAVRPYSTDTQYF | TGTGCCAGCGCCGTAAGGCCTTATTCAACAGATACGCAGTATTTT | TRBV11-1 | once | TRBJ2-3 | -
CSVDPQGAGRQYF | TGCAGCGTTGACCCCCAGGGGGCCGGGAGGCAGTACTTC | TRBV29-1 | - | TRBJ2-7 | TRBD1
CASSLRPLVTGGLNEQFF | TGTGCCAGCAGTTTACGGCCTTTGGTGACAGGGGGCTTAAATGAGCAGTTCTTC | TRBV28 | - | TRBJ2-1 | TRBD1
CASSLGRPPDTQYF | TGTGCCAGCAGCTTAGGACGTCCCCCAGATACGCAGTATTTT | TRBV7-2 | - | TRBJ2-3 | -
CASSSREGLGTGELFF | TGTGCCAGCAGCTCCCGTGAGGGCCTGGGCACCGGGGAGCTGTTTTTT | TRBV5-4 | - | TRBJ2-2 | -
CASSLGGTDTQYF | TGCGCCAGCAGCTTGGGGGGCACAGATACGCAGTATTTT | TRBV5-1 | once | TRBJ2-3 | -
CASSLTTGRETQYF | TGCGCCAGCAGCTTGACCACGGGGAGGGAGACCCAGTACTTC | TRBV5-1 | few | TRBJ2-5 | -
CASKNTLTTDTQYF | TGTGCCAGCAAGAATACCTTAACCACAGATACGCAGTATTTT | TRBV7-2 | - | TRBJ2-3 | -
CASRSGTGGNQPQHF | TGTGCCAGCAGGTCCGGGACAGGGGGCAATCAGCCCCAGCATTTT | TRBV6-1 | - | TRBJ1-5 | TRBD1
CASSLDSLEQYF | TGCGCCAGCAGCTTGGACTCTCTCGAGCAGTACTTC | TRBV5-1 | - | TRBJ2-7 | -
CASSGETGGDGYTF | TGTGCCAGCAGTGGGGAGACTGGGGGCGATGGCTACACCTTC | TRBV6-1 | once | TRBJ1-2 | -
CASSQGQNYGYTF | TGCGCCAGCAGCCAGGGACAGAACTATGGCTACACCTTC | TRBV10-1 | - | TRBJ1-2 | TRBD1
CASSGRDRGSNTEAFF | TGTGCCAGCAGCGGGAGGGACAGGGGTTCGAACACTGAAGCTTTCTTT | TRBV7-8 | - | TRBJ1-1 | TRBD1
CASSEGVRVSNQPQHF | TGTGCCAGCAGTGAAGGAGTCAGAGTTAGCAATCAGCCCCAGCATTTT | TRBV6-1 | - | TRBJ1-5 | -
CASSILAENYNEQFF | TGTGCCAGTAGTATACTAGCGGAGAACTACAATGAGCAGTTCTTC | TRBV19 | - | TRBJ2-1 | TRBD2
CAIRQPTGANVLTF | TGTGCCATCAGACAGCCAACTGGGGCCAACGTCCTGACTTTC | TRBV28 | - | TRBJ2-6 | -
CASSEVGFSGNTIYF | TGTGCCAGCAGTGAAGTGGGGTTCTCTGGAAACACCATATATTTT | TRBV2 | - | TRBJ1-3 | -
CASSFRQFNQPQHF | TGTGCCAGCAGTTTTCGACAGTTCAATCAGCCCCAGCATTTT | TRBV28 | - | TRBJ1-5 | -
CASSLETGNYGYTF | TGTGCCAGCAGCTTGGAGACAGGGAACTATGGCTACACCTTC | TRBV5-4 | once | TRBJ1-2 | TRBD1
CASSLDSRGEKLFF | TGTGCCAGCAGTTTAGATTCCCGTGGTGAAAAACTGTTTTTT | TRBV27 | - | TRBJ1-4 | -
CSVDRLGGTEAFF | TGCAGCGTTGATAGGTTAGGCGGCACTGAAGCTTTCTTT | TRBV29-1 | - | TRBJ1-1 | -
CASRRQSNQPQHF | TGTGCCAGCAGACGACAGTCAAATCAGCCCCAGCATTTT | TRBV2 | - | TRBJ1-5 | -
CASEQGSVPGYTF | TGTGCCAGCGAGCAGGGTTCAGTTCCGGGCTACACCTTC | TRBV11-2 | - | TRBJ1-2 | -
CASSFLRNTDTQYF | TGTGCCAGCAGCTTTCTGCGGAACACAGATACGCAGTATTTT | TRBV7-2 | - | TRBJ2-3 | -
CASSYSTRGTYEQYF | TGTGCCAGCAGTTACTCGACACGGGGAACCTACGAGCAGTACTTC | TRBV6-5 | - | TRBJ2-7 | -
CASNRGPQETQYF | TGTGCCAGCAATCGGGGGCCCCAAGAGACCCAGTACTTC | TRBV6-4 | - | TRBJ2-5 | -
CASSQDSSNTGELFF | TGTGCCAGCAGTCAGGACAGTTCGAACACCGGGGAGCTGTTTTTT | TRBV25-1 | - | TRBJ2-2 | -
CASTGLHSYEQYF | TGTGCCAGCACCGGACTCCACTCCTACGAGCAGTACTTC | TRBV6-6 | once | TRBJ2-7 | -
CASSERGPQHF | TGTGCCAGCAGCGAACGGGGGCCCCAGCATTTT | TRBV28 | - | TRBJ1-5 | -
CATSRGGGGEAKNIQYF | TGTGCCACCAGCAGAGGTGGGGGCGGGGAGGCTAAAAACATTCAGTACTTC | TRBV15 | - | TRBJ2-4 | -
CASSLGLGKTQYF | TGTGCCAGCAGCTTAGGCCTGGGGAAGACCCAGTACTTC | TRBV7-2 | - | TRBJ2-5 | -
CASSPSPVLNEKLFF | TGTGCCAGCAGCCCCAGCCCTGTTCTGAATGAAAAACTGTTTTTT | TRBV6-9 | - | TRBJ1-4 | -
CASSLLGTSGNEQYF | TGTGCCAGCAGCTTGTTAGGGACTAGCGGGAATGAGCAGTACTTC | TRBV5-4 | - | TRBJ2-7 | TRBD2
CASSPLAGVGEQYF | TGTGCCAGCTCACCTCTAGCGGGAGTAGGCGAGCAGTACTTC | TRBV18 | - | TRBJ2-7 | TRBD2
CASSLGQKMNTEAFF | TGCGCCAGCAGCTTGGGACAAAAAATGAACACTGAAGCTTTCTTT | TRBV5-1 | - | TRBJ1-1 | -
CASSETLPGLVSAYDEQFF | TGTGCCAGCAGTGAAACCCTACCAGGACTAGTCTCGGCCTACGATGAGCAGTTCTTC | TRBV2 | - | TRBJ2-1 | TRBD2
CATSRDRENSPLHF | TGTGCCACCAGCAGAGACAGAGAAAATTCACCCCTCCACTTT | TRBV15 | - | TRBJ1-6 | -
CASTYQGAPGELFF | TGTGCCAGCACCTATCAGGGGGCGCCTGGGGAGCTGTTTTTT | TRBV6-5 | few | TRBJ2-2 | TRBD1
CASSLFQGPSETQYF | TGTGCCAGCAGCTTATTCCAGGGGCCGTCGGAGACCCAGTACTTC | TRBV7-8 | few | TRBJ2-5 | -
CASSLASETQYF | TGTGCCAGCAGCTTAGCGTCAGAGACCCAGTACTTC | TRBV7-9 | - | TRBJ2-5 | -
CASQGFSGANVLTF | TGTGCCTCTCAGGGCTTCTCTGGGGCCAACGTCCTGACTTTC | TRBV19 | - | TRBJ2-6 | -
CASSQDLRKTGGLTEAFF | TGTGCCAGCAGCCAAGATTTAAGAAAGACAGGGGGTTTGACTGAAGCTTTCTTT | TRBV14 | - | TRBJ1-1 | TRBD1
CASSPGHSAPWGYTF | TGCGCCAGCAGCCCGGGACATTCGGCCCCCTGGGGCTACACCTTC | TRBV5-1 | - | TRBJ1-2 | -
CATTLAGGRDIQYF | TGTGCCACCACGCTAGCGGGGGGTAGGGACATTCAGTACTTC | TRBV5-4 | - | TRBJ2-4 | TRBD2
CASSQVGQGAMYGYTF | TGTGCCAGCAGCCAAGTAGGACAGGGGGCTATGTATGGCTACACCTTC | TRBV14 | - | TRBJ1-2 | TRBD1
CASTWGGRGPDTQYF | TGTGCCAGCACCTGGGGGGGCAGGGGCCCAGATACGCAGTATTTT | TRBV5-4 | - | TRBJ2-3 | -
CASRSGELFF | TGCGCCAGCAGATCCGGGGAGCTGTTTTTT | TRBV10-2 | - | TRBJ2-2 | -
CAWDRGSGNTIYF | TGTGCCTGGGACCGGGGCTCTGGAAACACCATATATTTT | TRBV30 | - | TRBJ1-3 | -
CASSRFGAGELFF | - | TRBV11-1 | - | TRBJ2-2 | -
CASSIPGGRETQYF | TGTGCCAGCAGTATTCCCGGGGGTCGAGAGACCCAGTACTTC | TRBV6-6 | - | TRBJ2-5 | -
CASSLGTSGIVQYF | TGTGCCAGCAGTCTCGGGACTAGCGGGATCGTGCAGTACTTC | TRBV2 | - | TRBJ2-7 | TRBD2